The rows below give T cell receptor beta chains drawn from one sample of a study of blood T cell repertoires in COVID-19. Sequencing used immunoSEQ multiplex PCR; TCRdb keeps in-frame clones, though not all of them. Of hundreds of thousands of clones in the sample, approximately 90% were seen once. Sequencing input: PBMCs or T cells enriched from blood (not recorded which). Receptor source: a man aged 40-55 years who had recovered from COVID-19. CDR3s include the opening cysteine and the closing phenylalanine or tryptophan. D genes are given only for firm matches. The size entry is marked missing in some rows and otherwise reads once, few, many or a size class.

-,TRBV7-3,-,TRBJ2-7,TGTGCCAGCATGCGGCGGAACGAGCAGTACTTC,CASMRRNEQYF
few,TRBV6-1,-,TRBJ2-1,TGTGCCAGCAGTGAGGGCACCCAAGGTTACAATGAGCAGTTCTTC,CASSEGTQGYNEQFF
-,TRBV6-2/TRBV6-3,TRBD2,TRBJ2-7,TGTGCCAGCAGTGCCGGCCTTTTTAGCGGGAGAAGCTACGAGCAGTACTTC,CASSAGLFSGRSYEQYF
-,TRBV7-8,TRBD2,TRBJ2-7,TGTGCCAGCAGCCTAGCGGGAGGTTCCTACGAGCAGTACTTC,CASSLAGGSYEQYF
-,TRBV13,-,TRBJ1-2,TGTGCCAGCAGCTTAGGGGCCCGAGGGCGCAACTATGGCTACACCTTC,CASSLGARGRNYGYTF
-,TRBV4-2,-,TRBJ2-7,TGTGCCAGCAGCCAGGATGGGAGCTACTACGAGCAGTACTTC,CASSQDGSYYEQYF
-,TRBV7-9,TRBD2,TRBJ2-7,TGTGCAGCGGGGCGGGGGGAGCCCTACGAGCAGTACTTC,CAAGRGEPYEQYF
once,TRBV7-8,-,TRBJ1-2,TGTGCCAGCAGCTTACTCGGACAGACTATATCCTATGGCTACACCTTC,CASSLLGQTISYGYTF
few,TRBV4-2,-,TRBJ1-1,TGTGCCAGCAGTCGATCAAACCCCCAGGGCTTCTCGAACACTGAAGCTTTCTTT,CASSRSNPQGFSNTEAFF
-,TRBV4-1,TRBD2,TRBJ2-5,TGCGCCAGCAGACGTTCCGAGGGACTAGCCGGTGAGACCCAGTACTTC,CASRRSEGLAGETQYF
once,TRBV6-5,-,TRBJ1-3,TGTGCCAGCAGTTACGACTTCTCTGGAAACACCATATATTTT,CASSYDFSGNTIYF
-,TRBV7-2,TRBD1,TRBJ2-5,TGTGCCAGCAGCCCAGGACAGGGGGCAGAGACCCAGTACTTC,CASSPGQGAETQYF
-,TRBV7-9,-,TRBJ2-1,TGTGCCAGCAGCTTGTCCGACTACTACAATGAGCAGTTCTTC,CASSLSDYYNEQFF
few,TRBV30,-,TRBJ1-6,TGTGCCTGGCAGGACCCGGACAGAAACTATAATTCACCCCTCCACTTT,CAWQDPDRNYNSPLHF
-,TRBV5-1,-,TRBJ2-7,TGCGCCAGCAGCGTCCGGACGGAGGTTACCTACGAGCAGTACTTC,CASSVRTEVTYEQYF
-,TRBV5-1,-,TRBJ2-3,TGCGCCAGCAGCCCCGGAGATACGCAGTATTTT,CASSPGDTQYF
-,TRBV28,TRBD1,TRBJ1-2,TGTGCCAGCAGACCTGGGACAGACTACTATGGCTACACCTTC,CASRPGTDYYGYTF
once,TRBV5-6,-,TRBJ1-5,TGTGCCAGCAGCTTGTACAGGGGCAATCAGCCCCAGCATTTT,CASSLYRGNQPQHF
-,TRBV19,-,TRBJ2-7,TGTGCCAGTAGACCCCGCGGTGTCTACGAGCAGTACTTC,CASRPRGVYEQYF
-,TRBV27,TRBD2,TRBJ2-7,TGTGCCAGCAGTCTCCGCCCTCCGGGACTAGCGACTCACTACGAGCAGTACTTC,CASSLRPPGLATHYEQYF
-,TRBV6-5,-,TRBJ1-1,TGTGCCAGCAGCCGGGAATACGACCCGAACACTGAAGCTTTCTTT,CASSREYDPNTEAFF
-,TRBV7-2,TRBD1,TRBJ2-7,TGTGCCAGCAGCGTCAATCCGGGACAGGTATTCCCCGGCGAGCAGTACTTC,CASSVNPGQVFPGEQYF
-,TRBV29-1,-,TRBJ1-2,TGCAGCGTTGAAGATAGTTTCCGGGACAACACTAACTATGGCTACACCTTC,CSVEDSFRDNTNYGYTF
-,TRBV9,-,TRBJ1-2,TGTGCCAGCAGCCACCGGGGGAGGGGCGGAGATGGCTACACCTTC,CASSHRGRGGDGYTF
-,TRBV28,-,TRBJ1-6,TGTGCCAGCAGTTTATTGGTGCGGGGACCGAATTCACCCCTCCACTTT,CASSLLVRGPNSPLHF
-,TRBV29-1,TRBD2,TRBJ2-6,TGCAGCGTTGAGCGGGGGGGCTCTGGGGCCAACGTCCTGACTTTC,CSVERGGSGANVLTF
-,TRBV11-3,-,TRBJ2-7,TGTGCCAGCAGCTTGGGCAGTTGGTACGAGCAGTACTTC,CASSLGSWYEQYF
-,TRBV2,TRBD1,TRBJ2-7,TGTGCCAGCAGTGGGACAGGGGGCTACGAGCAGTACTTC,CASSGTGGYEQYF
-,TRBV5-1,-,TRBJ2-1,TGCGCCAGCAGCTTACAACAGGGCAATTTCAATGAGCAGTTCTTC,CASSLQQGNFNEQFF
-,TRBV15,-,TRBJ2-7,TGTGCCACCAGCTTAAGGACAGCACCCTACGAGCAGTACTTC,CATSLRTAPYEQYF
-,TRBV18,TRBD1,TRBJ1-5,TGTGCCAGCTCGACGGACAGGGGACCAGCGAATCAGCCCCAGCATTTT,CASSTDRGPANQPQHF
-,TRBV5-6,-,TRBJ1-5,TGTGCCAGCAGCTTTTCAGGGTCGTGGGTGAATCAGCCCCAGCATTTT,CASSFSGSWVNQPQHF
-,TRBV5-1,TRBD1,TRBJ1-2,TGCGCCAGCAAAAAACCGGGACAGTCTTATGGCTACACCTTC,CASKKPGQSYGYTF
-,TRBV28,-,TRBJ1-1,TGTGCCAGCAGTTTAAGGACAGCGAACACTGAAGCTTTCTTT,CASSLRTANTEAFF
-,TRBV27,TRBD1,TRBJ2-7,TGTGCCAGCACGCGCTCCGGGACAGGGGGTTACGAGCAGTACTTC,CASTRSGTGGYEQYF
-,TRBV18,TRBD2,TRBJ2-7,TGTGCCAGCTCACCACCTTCAGGAGCGGGGTACGAGCAGTACTTC,CASSPPSGAGYEQYF
-,TRBV2,TRBD1,TRBJ1-6,TGTGCCCGCAGACAGGGGGATTACTCCTATAATTCACCCCTCCACTTT,CARRQGDYSYNSPLHF
few,TRBV7-8,-,TRBJ2-7,TGTGCCAGCAGCCTTAGCGGTTACGAGCAGTACTTC,CASSLSGYEQYF
-,TRBV10-2,TRBD2,TRBJ2-5,TGCGCCAGCAGTGACCTCCTAGCGGGAGGGCCGGAGACCCAGTACTTC,CASSDLLAGGPETQYF
-,TRBV2,-,TRBJ2-1,TGTGCCAGCAGTCTCGGCCTTAGGGGAGGATCCTACAATGAGCAGTTCTTC,CASSLGLRGGSYNEQFF
-,TRBV30,-,TRBJ1-4,TGTGCCCTACTGGCAACTAATGAAAAACTGTTTTTT,CALLATNEKLFF
-,TRBV18,-,TRBJ1-2,TGTGCCAGCTCACCTAACCTACGCTATGGCTACACCTTC,CASSPNLRYGYTF
-,TRBV12-3/TRBV12-4,TRBD2,TRBJ2-1,TGTGCCAGCAGAGCGGGAGTTTACAATGAGCAGTTCTTC,CASRAGVYNEQFF
few,TRBV4-1,TRBD1,TRBJ1-5,TGCGCCAGCAGCCAAGCCGAATGGACAGGGAATAGCAATCAGCCCCAGCATTTT,CASSQAEWTGNSNQPQHF
-,TRBV15,TRBD1,TRBJ1-1,TGTGCCACCACCCACCCTTCCCCGACAGGGATGAGGGACACTGAAGCTTTCTTT,CATTHPSPTGMRDTEAFF
-,TRBV7-3,TRBD2,TRBJ2-3,TGTGCCAGCAGCTTGGGAGGGACCGATACGCAGTATTTT,CASSLGGTDTQYF
-,TRBV10-1,-,TRBJ2-3,TGCGCCAGCAGCAAGCTTGGTGGGGGCAGCACAGATACGCAGTATTTT,CASSKLGGGSTDTQYF
-,TRBV11-3,-,TRBJ2-5,TGTGCCAGCAGCTTAGGGGGGCTGATTTATGAGACCCAGTACTTC,CASSLGGLIYETQYF
-,TRBV19,-,TRBJ1-1,TGTGCCAGTAGTCCTCGACAGGATGGGATCGCGTCTTTCTTT,CASSPRQDGIASFF
-,TRBV19,-,TRBJ2-5,TGTGCCAGTAGTGAGAGGCTCCAAGAGACCCAGTACTTC,CASSERLQETQYF
-,TRBV29-1,-,TRBJ2-1,TGCAGCGTTGTATCAGCGGATGAGCAGTTCTTC,CSVVSADEQFF
few,TRBV29-1,-,TRBJ1-3,TGCAGCGTTTGGGCCTCTGGAAACACCATATATTTT,CSVWASGNTIYF
-,TRBV19,TRBD1,TRBJ2-6,TGTGCCAGTAGGTCCTCGGGACAGCCCCACTCTGGGGCCAACGTCCTGACTTTC,CASRSSGQPHSGANVLTF
-,TRBV19,-,TRBJ1-5,TGTGCCAGTAGTACGACAGGTATTAGCAATCAGCCCCAGCATTTT,CASSTTGISNQPQHF
-,TRBV14,TRBD2,TRBJ2-7,TGTGCCAGCAGCTCGGGACTAAGAATCCCCTACGAGCAGTACTTC,CASSSGLRIPYEQYF
-,TRBV11-1,TRBD1,TRBJ2-7,TGTGCCAGCAGCTGGACAACCGGGACAGGGGAATACGAGCAGTACTTC,CASSWTTGTGEYEQYF
-,TRBV6-5,-,TRBJ2-3,TGTGCCAGCAGACTAGGAGTAAGAACAGATACGCAGTATTTT,CASRLGVRTDTQYF
-,TRBV25-1,-,TRBJ1-3,TGTGCCAGCAGTGATCCGGGCAGGGTGGGAAACACCATATATTTT,CASSDPGRVGNTIYF
-,TRBV5-1,-,TRBJ2-4,TGCGCCAGCAGCCCGGGTGTAGGCACCAAAAACATTCAGTACTTC,CASSPGVGTKNIQYF
few,TRBV5-1,-,TRBJ2-2,TGCGCCAGCAGCTTGGTATCAGTTACCGGGGAGCTGTTTTTT,CASSLVSVTGELFF